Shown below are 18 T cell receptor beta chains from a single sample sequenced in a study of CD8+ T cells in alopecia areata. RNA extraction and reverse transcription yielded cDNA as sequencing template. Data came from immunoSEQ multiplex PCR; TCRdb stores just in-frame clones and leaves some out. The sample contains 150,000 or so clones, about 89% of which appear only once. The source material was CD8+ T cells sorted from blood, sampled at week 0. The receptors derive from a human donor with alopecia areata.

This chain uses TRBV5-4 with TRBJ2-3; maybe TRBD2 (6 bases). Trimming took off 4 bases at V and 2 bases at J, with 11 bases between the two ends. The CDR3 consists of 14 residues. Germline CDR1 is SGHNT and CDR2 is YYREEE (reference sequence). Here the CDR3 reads CASSAGGNTDTQYF. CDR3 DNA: TGTGCCAGCAGCGCCGGGGGTAACACAGATACGCAGTATTTT.

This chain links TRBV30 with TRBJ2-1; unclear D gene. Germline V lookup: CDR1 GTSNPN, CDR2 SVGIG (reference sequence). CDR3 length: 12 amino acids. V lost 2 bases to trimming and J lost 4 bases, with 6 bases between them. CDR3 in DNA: TGTGCCTGGAGTCTCGGTTACAATGAGCAGTTCTTC. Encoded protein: CAWSLGYNEQFF.

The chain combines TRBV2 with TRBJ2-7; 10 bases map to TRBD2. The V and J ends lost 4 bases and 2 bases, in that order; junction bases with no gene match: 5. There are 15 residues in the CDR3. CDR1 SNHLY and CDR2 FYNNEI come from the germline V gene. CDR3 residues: CASSVGLAVTYEQYF. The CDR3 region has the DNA TGTGCCAGCAGTGTCGGACTAGCGGTAACCTACGAGCAGTACTTC.

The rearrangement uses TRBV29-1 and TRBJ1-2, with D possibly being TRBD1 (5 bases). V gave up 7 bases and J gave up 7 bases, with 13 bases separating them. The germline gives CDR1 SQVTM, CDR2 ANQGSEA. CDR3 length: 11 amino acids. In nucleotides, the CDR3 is TGCAGCGGAGCAGACAGATCTGGCTACACCTTC. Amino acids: CSGADRSGYTF.

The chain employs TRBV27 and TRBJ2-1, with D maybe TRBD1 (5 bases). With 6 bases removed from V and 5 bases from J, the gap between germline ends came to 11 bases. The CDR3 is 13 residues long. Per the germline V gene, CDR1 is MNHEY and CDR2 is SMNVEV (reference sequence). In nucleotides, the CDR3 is TGTGCCAGCAGCCCCTTAGGGGACAATGAGCAGTTCTTC. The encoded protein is CASSPLGDNEQFF.

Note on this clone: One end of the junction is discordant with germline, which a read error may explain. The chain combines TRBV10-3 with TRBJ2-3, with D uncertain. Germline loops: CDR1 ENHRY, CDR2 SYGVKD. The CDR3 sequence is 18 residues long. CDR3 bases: TGTGCCGTCAGTGAGTCCTGGACGGATTCTGCTAGCACAGATACGCAGTATTTT. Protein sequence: CAVSESWTDSASTDTQYF.

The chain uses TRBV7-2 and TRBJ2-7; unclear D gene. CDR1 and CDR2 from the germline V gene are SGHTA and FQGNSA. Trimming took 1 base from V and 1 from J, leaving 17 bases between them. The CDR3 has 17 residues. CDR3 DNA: TGTGCCAGCAGCTTAGTCGTGGTAAGGGTCCGGTCCTACGAGCAGTACTTC. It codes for CASSLVVVRVRSYEQYF.

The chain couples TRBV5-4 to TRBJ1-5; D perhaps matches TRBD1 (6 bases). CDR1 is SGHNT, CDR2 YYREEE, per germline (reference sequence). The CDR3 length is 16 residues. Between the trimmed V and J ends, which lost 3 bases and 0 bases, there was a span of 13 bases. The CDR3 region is CASSSCRGDSNQPQHF. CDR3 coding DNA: TGTGCCAGCAGCTCCTGTAGGGGGGATAGCAATCAGCCCCAGCATTTT.

CDR3 nucleotides: TGCGCCAGCAGCCCGGTTCCCGGTCAGCCCCAGCATTTT. Protein product: CASSPVPGQPQHF. The V and J genes are TRBV4-1 and TRBJ1-5, with D unclear. The CDR3 is made up of 13 amino acids. The germline V and J ends were trimmed by 4 bases and 6 bases, with 10 bases remaining between them. Per the germline V gene, CDR1 is MGHRA and CDR2 is YSYEKL.

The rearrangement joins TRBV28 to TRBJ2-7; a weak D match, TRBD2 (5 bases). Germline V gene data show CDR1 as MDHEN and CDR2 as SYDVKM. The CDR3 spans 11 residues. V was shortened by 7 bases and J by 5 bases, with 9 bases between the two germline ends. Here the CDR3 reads CASKEVNEQYF. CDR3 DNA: TGTGCCAGCAAGGAGGTTAACGAGCAGTACTTC.

The CDR3 DNA follows: TGTGCCAGCAGTTTAGCGGCTAGCGGGGCCTACGAGCAGTACTTC. Its protein product is CASSLAASGAYEQYF. The chain carries TRBV27 and TRBJ2-7; 9 bases map to TRBD2. Trimming at V came to 2 bases and at J to 2 bases, leaving 4 bases not matched to a gene. CDR1 MNHEY and CDR2 SMNVEV come from the germline V gene (reference sequence). The CDR3 length is 15 residues.

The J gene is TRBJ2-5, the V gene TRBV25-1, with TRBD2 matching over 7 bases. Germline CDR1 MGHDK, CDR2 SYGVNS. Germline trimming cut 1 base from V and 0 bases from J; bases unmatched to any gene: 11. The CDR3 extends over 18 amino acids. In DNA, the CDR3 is TGTGCCAGCAGTGAATCCAACCCTAGCGGTTATTACCAAGAGACCCAGTACTTC. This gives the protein CASSESNPSGYYQETQYF. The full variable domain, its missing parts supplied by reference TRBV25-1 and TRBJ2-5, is EADIYQTPRYLVIGTGKKITLECSQTMGHDKMYWYQQDPGMELHLIHYSYGVNSTEKGDLSSESTVSRIRTEHFPLTLESARPSHTSQYLCASSESNPSGYYQETQYFGPGTRLLVL.

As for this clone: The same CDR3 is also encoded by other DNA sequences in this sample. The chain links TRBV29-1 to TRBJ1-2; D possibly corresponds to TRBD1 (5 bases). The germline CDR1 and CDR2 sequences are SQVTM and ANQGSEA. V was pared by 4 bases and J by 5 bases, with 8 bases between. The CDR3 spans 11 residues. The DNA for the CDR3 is TGCAGCGTTGTAGGGGATTATGGCTACACCTTC. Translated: CSVVGDYGYTF.

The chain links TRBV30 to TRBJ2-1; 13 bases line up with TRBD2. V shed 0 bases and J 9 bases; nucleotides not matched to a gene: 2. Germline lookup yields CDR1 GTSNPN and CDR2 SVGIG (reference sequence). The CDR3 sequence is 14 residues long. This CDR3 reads CAWSVLAGGGEQFF. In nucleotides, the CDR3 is TGTGCCTGGAGTGTACTAGCGGGAGGGGGTGAGCAGTTCTTC.

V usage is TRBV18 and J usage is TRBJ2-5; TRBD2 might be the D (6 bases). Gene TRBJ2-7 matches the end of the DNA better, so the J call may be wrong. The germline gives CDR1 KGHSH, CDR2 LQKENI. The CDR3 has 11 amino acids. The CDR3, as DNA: TGTGCCAGCTCCCGGGGGTACGAGCAGTACTTC. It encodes CASSRGYEQYF.

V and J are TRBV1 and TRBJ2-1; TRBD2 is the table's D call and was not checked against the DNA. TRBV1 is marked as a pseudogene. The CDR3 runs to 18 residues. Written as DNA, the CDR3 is TGCACCAGCAGCCAAGAAGAAGGCGCGGGGTACCTCTACAATGAGCAGTTCTTC. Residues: CTSSQEEGAGYLYNEQFF.

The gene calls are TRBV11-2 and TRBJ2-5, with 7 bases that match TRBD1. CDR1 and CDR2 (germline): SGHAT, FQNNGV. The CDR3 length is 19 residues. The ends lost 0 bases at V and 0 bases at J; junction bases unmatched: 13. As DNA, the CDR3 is TGTGCCAGCAGCTTAGATGTCTTTGGGACAGCGGTAAACCAAGAGACCCAGTACTTC. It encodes CASSLDVFGTAVNQETQYF.

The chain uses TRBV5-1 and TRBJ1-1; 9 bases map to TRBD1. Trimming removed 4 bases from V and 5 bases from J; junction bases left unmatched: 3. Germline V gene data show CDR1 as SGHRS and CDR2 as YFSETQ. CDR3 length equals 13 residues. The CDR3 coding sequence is TGCGCCAGCAGCGACAGGGGGAGTACTGAAGCTTTCTTT. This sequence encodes CASSDRGSTEAFF.